This T cell receptor beta chain was captured by sequencing in a study of CD8 T cells in ankylosing spondylitis. A few counts support this clonotype. The authors made TCR beta libraries by quantitative 5'-RACE with molecular barcodes. One entry per CDR3 protein, called by TCRdb with MiXCR from the 5' RACE reads. The repertoire holds 350,000 to 400,000 distinct CDR3 sequences, with around 20% as singletons. This CDR3 region has 16 residues. The V and J ends lost 1 base and 2 bases, in that order; junction bases with no gene match: 3. Germline assignment: CDR1 PRHDT and CDR2 FYEKMQ (reference sequence). The clonotype was recovered from a male donor with ankylosing spondylitis or in good health (not recorded which). The V call is TRBV13, the J call TRBJ2-2, with 8 bases matching TRBD1. Sequencing was performed on blood, either unsorted or a sorted T cell fraction (not recorded which). CDR3 region: CASSLVGTGNTGELFF. CDR3 bases: TGTGCCAGCAGCTTAGTGGGGACAGGAAACACCGGGGAGCTGTTTTTT. Using reference TRBV13 and TRBJ2-2 for the parts outside the CDR3, the full variable domain is AAGVIQSPRHLIKEKRETATLKCYPIPRHDTVYWYQQGPGQDPQFLISFYEKMQSDKGSIPDRFSAQQFSDYHSELNMSSLELGDSALYFCASSLVGTGNTGELFFGEGSRLTVL.